Listed below are T cell receptor beta chains from one sample, sequenced in a study of T-cell memory formation after mild COVID-19. TCRdb processed the 5' RACE reads anew with MiXCR; each CDR3 protein has one entry. The sample lists 350,000 or so distinct CDR3 sequences, 10% to 15% occurring once. The sample taken for sequencing was PBMCs or a T cell subset sorted from them (not recorded which). The receptor source for this set is a man between 18 and 29 years old who had mild COVID-19 (a few samples of this study predate the infection). Cell type and time point are not known. Both conserved end residues are part of each CDR3.

v_call cdr3_length cdr3_aa
TRBV6-2/TRBV6-3 14 CASSKLTTDQPQHF
TRBV27 15 CASRDQDRVPDGYTF
TRBV6-5 14 CASSIQGVTDTQYF
TRBV27 17 CASSRLAGAVGTDTQYF
TRBV6-5 17 CASSYEGPGLGTDTQYF
TRBV20-1 15 CSATRTGLGDTEAFF
TRBV5-1 17 CASSGTSGGAITDTQYF
TRBV7-9 11 CASSLSYGLYF
TRBV20-1 12 CSVTGGRETQYF
TRBV7-2 18 CASSLLSGGFANTGELFF
TRBV5-1 15 CASSWNRGGGTEAFF
TRBV6-2/TRBV6-3 12 CATGEFDSPLHF
TRBV4-1 15 CASSLRQFESSPLHF
TRBV14 16 CASSQAYRGHNYGYTF
TRBV7-9 16 CASSLLGSLNTDTQYF
TRBV5-1 13 CASSFRPSNEQFF
TRBV4-1 16 CASSQALRVSSYEQYF
TRBV7-8 14 CASSLLGVASPLHF
TRBV7-6 14 CASSLLSLQETQYF
TRBV30 11 CAWSSGQGQFF
TRBV27 13 CASSSSPSYEQYF
TRBV7-9 15 CASSLSRGRGETQYF
TRBV15 14 CATSPLVAGDGYTF